This entry lists 20 T cell receptor beta chains sequenced from one sample in a study of graft-versus-host responses after intestinal transplantation. Generated by immunoSEQ multiplex PCR, the TCRdb table keeps only in-frame clones and is missing some. The sample records about 78,000 clones, roughly 90% being singletons. No cognate antigen is known for these TCRs. Sequencing used unstimulated CD8+ T cells sorted from spleen or lymph node cells, obtained before transplant. Receptors were obtained from a human donor who was the organ donor for an intestinal transplant.

In this sample, this clone turned up once. This chain links TRBV11-2 with TRBJ1-1; D is unclear. Between the trimmed V and J ends, which lost 5 bases and 0 bases, there was a span of 13 bases. This CDR3 contains 15 residues. Germline CDR1 reads SGHAT; CDR2 reads FQNNGV. This chain's CDR3 is CASSPREGVNTEAFF. The CDR3 DNA sequence: TGTGCCAGCAGCCCTCGGGAGGGAGTGAACACTGAAGCTTTCTTT. The whole variable domain, filled in from reference TRBV11-2 and TRBJ1-1, reads EAGVAQSPRYKIIEKRQSVAFWCNPISGHATLYWYQQILGQGPKLLIQFQNNGVVDDSQLPKDRFSAERLKGVDSTLKIQPAKLEDSAVYLCASSPREGVNTEAFFGQGTRLTVV.

The rearrangement uses TRBV29-1 and TRBJ1-2; 9 nucleotides agree with TRBD1. From germline, CDR1 is SQVTM and CDR2 ANQGSEA. The CDR3 covers 11 residues. V gave up 7 bases and J gave up 5 bases; unmatched junction bases: 2. As DNA, the CDR3 is TGCAGCGCGGACAGGGGTTATGGCTACACCTTC. It is translated as CSADRGYGYTF.

J is TRBJ2-2 and V is TRBV7-8; 9 positions agree with TRBD1. Germline loops: CDR1 SGHVS, CDR2 FQNEAQ. The V gene end was trimmed by 4 bases and the J gene end by 3 bases; junction bases not matched to a gene: 6. This CDR3 has 16 residues. The CDR3 protein is CASSSPGQGYTGELFF. CDR3 DNA sequence: TGTGCCAGCAGCTCACCCGGACAGGGGTACACCGGGGAGCTGTTTTTT.

The chain joins TRBV28 to TRBJ1-1, with 7 nucleotides matching TRBD1. The V gene end was trimmed by 5 bases and the J gene end by 1 base; junction bases not matched to a gene: 4. CDR3 length: 14 amino acids. Germline CDR1 is MDHEN and CDR2 is SYDVKM. CDR3 DNA sequence: TGTGCCAGCAGTCTAAGGGGGCCGAACACTGAAGCTTTCTTT. Translation gives CASSLRGPNTEAFF.

The chain joins TRBV7-6 to TRBJ1-6, with TRBD1 as a possible D gene (6 bases). V was pared by 5 bases and J by 0 bases, with 17 bases between. CDR1 and CDR2 from the germline V gene are SGHVS and FNYEAQ. The CDR3 extends over 18 amino acids. CDR3 protein: CASSPSWTVSSYNSPLHF. CDR3 nucleotides: TGTGCCAGCAGCCCGAGTTGGACAGTCAGCTCCTATAATTCACCCCTCCACTTT. Based on the CDR3 plus reference TRBV7-6 and TRBJ1-6, the full variable domain is GAGVSQSPRYKVTKRGQDVALRCDPISGHVSLYWYRQALGQGPEFLTYFNYEAQQDKSGLPNDRFSAERPEGSISTLTIQRTEQRDSAMYRCASSPSWTVSSYNSPLHFGNGTRLTVT.

The rearrangement uses TRBV28 and TRBJ2-3; 10 bases fit TRBD1. CDR1 and CDR2 (germline): MDHEN, SYDVKM. This CDR3 is built from 15 residues. J was trimmed by 4 bases and V by 2 bases; bases with no gene match: 3. The CDR3 here is CASSLDRGQSDTQYF. The CDR3 nucleotides are TGTGCCAGCAGTTTAGACAGGGGGCAATCAGATACGCAGTATTTT.

V usage is TRBV5-4 and J usage is TRBJ2-1; 7 bases match TRBD1. V was pared by 4 bases and J by 2 bases, with 6 bases of the junction left unmatched. The CDR3 extends over 15 amino acids. CDR1 SGHNT and CDR2 YYREEE come from the germline V gene (reference sequence). In DNA, the CDR3 is TGTGCCAGCAGCGTAAACAGGGGCCCCTACAATGAGCAGTTCTTC. Its translation is CASSVNRGPYNEQFF.

This clone came up once. CDR3 sequence: CASSLIGAYNEQFF. CDR3 nucleotide sequence: TGTGCCAGCAGCTTAATAGGGGCCTACAATGAGCAGTTCTTC. The chain employs TRBV7-3 and TRBJ2-1; D is perhaps TRBD1 (5 bases). Trimming cost V 1 base and J 2 bases, with 6 bases left between them. CDR3 length: 14 amino acids. CDR1 is SGHTA, CDR2 FQGTGA, per germline.

The chain carries TRBV7-8 and TRBJ1-3, with a tentative D call TRBD1 (5 bases). Germline V gene sequence: CDR1 SGHVS, CDR2 FQNEAQ. Trimming left V 1 base short and J 6 bases short, with 19 bases between. The CDR3 totals 17 residues. Here the CDR3 DNA reads TGTGCCAGCAGCTTAGGGGCGGGGGGGGTGATTGTAAACACCATATATTTT. It is translated as CASSLGAGGVIVNTIYF.

V and J are TRBV29-1 and TRBJ1-1; D may be TRBD1 (5 bases). V lost 8 bases and J 1 base, leaving 8 bases between the germline ends. Germline CDR1 reads SQVTM; CDR2 reads ANQGSEA. The CDR3 contains 11 residues. CDR3 sequence reads: CSLQANTEAFF. CDR3 nucleotide sequence: TGCAGCCTACAGGCGAACACTGAAGCTTTCTTT.

V gene TRBV9 combines with J gene TRBJ2-3, with 10 bases that match TRBD2. The germline CDR1 and CDR2 sequences are SGDLS and YYNGEE. The CDR3 is made up of 15 amino acids. The trim removed 3 bases at V and 1 base at J, leaving 2 bases unmatched. The CDR3 is CASSALAGGTDTQYF. CDR3 coding DNA: TGTGCCAGCAGCGCCCTAGCGGGGGGCACAGATACGCAGTATTTT. The full variable domain, completed using reference TRBV9 and TRBJ2-3, is DSGVTQTPKHLITATGQRVTLRCSPRSGDLSVYWYQQSLDQGLQFLIQYYNGEERAKGNILERFSAQQFPDLHSELNLSSLELGDSALYFCASSALAGGTDTQYFGPGTRLTVL.

The V gene is TRBV29-1, the J gene TRBJ2-2, with TRBD1 identical over 11 bases. The ends lost 6 bases at V and 3 bases at J; junction bases unmatched: 6. Germline assignment: CDR1 SQVTM and CDR2 ANQGSEA. The CDR3 runs 15 residues. The CDR3 DNA follows: TGCAGCGTCTCGGACAGGGGGCTATACACCGGGGAGCTGTTTTTT. Protein sequence: CSVSDRGLYTGELFF.

The rearrangement joins TRBV19 to TRBJ2-3; 11 nucleotides match TRBD2. The trim removed 3 bases at V and 2 bases at J, leaving 7 bases unmatched. The CDR3 spans 17 residues. Per germline, CDR1 LNHDA and CDR2 SQIVND (reference sequence). The CDR3 reads CASSIPLAGGPTDTQYF. Written as DNA, the CDR3 is TGTGCCAGTAGTATCCCTTTAGCGGGGGGGCCCACAGATACGCAGTATTTT.

The chain couples TRBV6-5 to TRBJ1-4; D is undetermined. There are 15 residues in the CDR3. The germline V gene has CDR1 MNHEY and CDR2 SVGAGI. The V gene lost 5 bases and the J gene lost 8 bases, with 18 bases spanning the gap. The CDR3 sequence: CASSPAAGREEKLFF. CDR3 DNA sequence: TGTGCCAGCAGTCCGGCAGCGGGGAGGGAAGAAAAACTGTTTTTT.

The J gene is TRBJ1-1, the V gene TRBV11-2; 7 nucleotides match TRBD1. V lost 3 bases and J lost 6; bases outside the gene matches: 10. The germline V gene encodes CDR1 SGHAT and CDR2 FQNNGV. The CDR3 runs to 15 residues. For the CDR3, the DNA is TGTGCCAGCAGCTTCTCAGGGGGGCCGGACGCTGAAGCTTTCTTT. It translates to CASSFSGGPDAEAFF.

This clone showed up just a few times. This sequence joins TRBV7-9 and TRBJ1-3; D perhaps matches TRBD1 (6 bases). CDR3 length: 16 residues. CDR1 is SEHNR and CDR2 is FQNEAQ in the germline V gene (reference sequence). With 3 bases removed from V and 0 bases from J, the gap between germline ends came to 12 bases. CDR3 nucleotide sequence: TGTGCCAGCAGCTTGGGACACCCCAGCTCTGGAAACACCATATATTTT. Its protein is CASSLGHPSSGNTIYF.

The chain recombines TRBV6-1 with TRBJ1-1, with D tentatively TRBD1 (6 bases). There are 16 residues in the CDR3. V was trimmed by 3 bases and J by 9 bases, leaving 23 bases between them. Germline V lookup: CDR1 MNHNS, CDR2 SASEGT. The CDR3 bases are TGTGCCAGCAGTGAGACCCTAGGGACATTCTCGGTACAAGCTTTCTTT. Its translation is CASSETLGTFSVQAFF.

The chain uses TRBV10-3 and TRBJ2-3, with D maybe TRBD1 (6 bases). The V end was cut by 4 bases, the J end by 3 bases, with 8 bases between. This CDR3 has 13 amino acids. Germline values: CDR1 ENHRY, CDR2 SYGVKD. CDR3 nucleotides: TGTGCCATCAGTGGGCAGGGGACAGATACGCAGTATTTT. Its protein product is CAISGQGTDTQYF.

The chain carries TRBV6-5 and TRBJ2-1; 10 nucleotides align to TRBD1. CDR1 MNHEY and CDR2 SVGAGI come from the germline V gene. The length of the CDR3 is 13 residues. Germline trimming cut 5 bases from V and 14 bases from J; bases unmatched to any gene: 9. The CDR3 protein is CASSPGQGSLKFF. The CDR3 DNA reads TGTGCCAGCAGTCCGGGACAGGGGTCTTTGAAGTTCTTC.

The V gene is TRBV9, the J gene TRBJ1-1; a possible D gene is TRBD1 (6 bases). The germline V gene encodes CDR1 SGDLS and CDR2 YYNGEE. CDR3 length equals 13 residues. Trimming took off 5 bases at V and 6 bases at J, with 14 bases between the two ends. The CDR3 sequence is CASSSGQFAEAFF. The CDR3 DNA is TGTGCCAGCAGTTCCGGACAGTTTGCTGAAGCTTTCTTT. Filled out from reference TRBV9 and TRBJ1-1, the complete variable domain reads DSGVTQTPKHLITATGQRVTLRCSPRSGDLSVYWYQQSLDQGLQFLIQYYNGEERAKGNILERFSAQQFPDLHSELNLSSLELGDSALYFCASSSGQFAEAFFGQGTRLTVV.